This entry is about one T cell receptor (beta chain). Generated by immunoSEQ multiplex PCR, the TCRdb table keeps only in-frame clones and is missing some. The sample has under 90,000 clones, 84% seen once. These data belong to a study of OX40 agonist ivuxolimab in advanced cancers. At the level of the study: Three dose-escalation patients had partial responses: one with hepatocellular carcinoma and two with cutaneous melanoma.

V shed 5 bases and J 5 bases; nucleotides not matched to a gene: 11. The germline V gene encodes CDR1 MDHEN and CDR2 SYDVKM. The CDR3 length is 16 residues. J is TRBJ2-3 and V is TRBV28, with 9 bases matching TRBD1. The sequence was collected from an adult with an advanced solid tumor such as melanoma, head and neck, liver or kidney cancer. The specimen was CD4+ or CD8+ T cells sorted from blood, collected in a trial of the OX40 agonist ivuxolimab. The CDR3 sequence is CASSPSDRGAIDTQYF. The CDR3 DNA sequence: TGTGCCAGCAGTCCTTCGGACAGGGGCGCCATAGATACGCAGTATTTT.